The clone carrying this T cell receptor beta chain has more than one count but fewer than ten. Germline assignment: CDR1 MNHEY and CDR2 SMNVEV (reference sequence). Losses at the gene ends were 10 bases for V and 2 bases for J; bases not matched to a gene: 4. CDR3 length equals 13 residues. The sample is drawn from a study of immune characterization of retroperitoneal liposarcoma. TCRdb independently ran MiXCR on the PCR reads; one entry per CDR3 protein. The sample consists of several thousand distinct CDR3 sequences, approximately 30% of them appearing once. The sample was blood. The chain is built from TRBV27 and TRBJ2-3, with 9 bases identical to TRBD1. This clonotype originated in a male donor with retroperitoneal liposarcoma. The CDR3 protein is CATRTGVTDTQYF. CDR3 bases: TGTGCCACGAGGACAGGGGTCACAGATACGCAGTATTTT.